This TCR beta chain came from a study of T cell responses to AZD1222 COVID-19 vaccine. This clone was detected only once. What it binds is not known. The ends lost 5 bases at V and 1 base at J; junction bases unmatched: 4. CDR3 size: 15 residues. In germline, CDR1 is MNHEY, CDR2 SMNVEV (reference sequence). Only in-frame clones appear in the TCRdb table, and some are missing; sequencing was by immunoSEQ multiplex PCR. In the table there are 44,000 or so clones, over 80% of which are singletons. Points from the study as a whole: Females made up more of the donors, who were largely white British, and clonal diversity may have come out too low. Increased Spike-specific TCR breadth and depth were observed after two AZD1222 doses.

This specimen consisted of peripheral blood, obtained on day 0 of AZD1222 vaccination. The clonotype was recovered from an adult in good health. The chain carries TRBV27 and TRBJ2-2; 7 bases fit TRBD1. Written as DNA, the CDR3 is TGTGCCAGCAGTCCAGGGACAGTGAACACCGGGGAGCTGTTTTTT. Its translation is CASSPGTVNTGELFF.